Listed here is a single T cell receptor beta chain. The antigen is not known. Methods used by the authors: After removing out-of-frame reads, approximately 2 million distinct TCRbeta sequences remained. Sequenced by immunoSEQ multiplex PCR; TCRdb stores in-frame clones only, minus some. The DNA was the basis for D and trimming; V, J and clone size are from that table. The sample records tens of thousands of clones, more than 70% being singletons. The data originate from a study of memory CD4+ T cells and cytomegalovirus serostatus. Study information: Donors were healthy Belgian adults, fewer than ten CMV seropositive and 20 to 25 seronegative.

The sort gate was single viable CD3+CD4+CD8-CD45RO+ cells for memory CD4+ T cells. CD4+ T cells were isolated by positive magnetic selection. General study points: Repertoires predicted CMV serostatus with median bootstrapped AUC of approximately 0.94.

Germline V gene data show CDR1 as MNHNS and CDR2 as SASEGT. V lost 7 bases and J 5 bases, leaving 14 bases between the germline ends. CDR3 length: 13 residues. The receptor's source is an adult in good health and CMV-seronegative. Some clones in this sample may be carry-over from other donors' samples. The J gene is TRBJ2-5, the V gene TRBV6-1, with D perhaps given as TRBD1 or TRBD2 (6 bases each). Sample: memory CD4+ T cells from blood. The CDR3 DNA follows: TGTGCCAGCACCCGCGTAGGGGGGGAGACCCAGTACTTC. Its translation is CASTRVGGETQYF.